This entry features one TCR beta chain sequence. The antigen it recognizes is unknown. Base quality data are lacking; no much larger clone is found one base away. The data are from a study of T cell responses to AZD1222 COVID-19 vaccine (dated by TCRdb to the early 2020s). For the study in its entirety: A total of around 240 trial participants underwent TCR sequencing, of whom about 200 had received two doses of AZD1222 and around 25 had received two doses of the MenACWY control vaccine. Trial participants were enrolled by age into 18-55, 56-69 and 70-plus year subgroups, with 148, 28 and 57 TCR-sequenced participants respectively.

From its cysteine to its phenylalanine, the CDR3 spans 11 amino acids. Only the CDR3 region is kept as DNA, spanning 33 bases read in frame from base 1. According to the germline V gene, CDR1 reads LGHNA and CDR2 reads YNFKEQ. The time point label corresponds to: about 28 days (+/-7) after the second vaccine dose. Because spike-specific TCR depth and breadth did not differ between the two schedules, AZD1222 recipients who got a second dose at roughly 4 weeks were pooled with those who got a second dose at roughly 12 weeks. Samples from vaccinated people were obtained from the UK trials COV001 and COV002, which included a single-blind randomized controlled phase 2/3 trial of AZD1222 (ChAdOx1 nCoV-19) in healthy adults. For TCRbeta chain sequencing, PBMC samples were collected from trial participants at day 0 and at day 28 after the second dose. The CDR3 regions of human TCRbeta chains were analyzed by immunosequencing. Per the authors' processing: TCRs in the repertoires were compared against a reference library of SARS-CoV-2-specific TCRs that had been generated with the MIRA antigen-specificity platform. Breadth was defined as the fraction of unique TCRs that were SARS-CoV-2-associated. Depth was defined as the fraction of total T cells that were SARS-CoV-2-associated. Using the MIRA data, every spike-specific TCR was mapped to the spike region that the TCR reacted to and assigned to either a CD4 or a CD8 class. Log10-transformed breadth and depth values were compared by one-way ANOVA with Sidak's multiple comparisons tests. The immuneACCESS repertoire file appears here via TCRdb, limited to in-frame rearrangements. These files lack a portion of the clones; in checked studies, under half of the deficit traces to unresolved V genes, and the cause of the others is not known. That table is the source of V, J and clone size, and D and trimming were worked out from the DNA. The sample yields under 90,000 clones; 70% to 90% were counted once. Less than 11% of the sample rests with the top ten.

Overall study results and their limits: Nearly half of unique spike-specific TCRs reportedly recognized epitopes outside regions mutated in the B.1.351 and B.1.1.7 variants. The 56-69-year group was small, and its depth increase did not reach significance, likely because of low power. Conclusions about previously exposed vaccinees are limited because only five or six AZD1222 recipients were SARS-CoV-2 seropositive at baseline. Spike-specific TCR breadth and depth rose significantly after two AZD1222 doses compared with day 0 and with MenACWY recipients. Because no samples from the day 14 peak response were available, repertoires could be characterized only after the peak T cell response. Participants were mostly white British and included more females than males, and it was suggested by the authors that clonal diversity may have been underestimated. Vaccine-associated CD4 TCRs spanned the whole spike protein, with dominant responses in regions 160-218 and 743-854.

This TCR was sampled from an adult who received the AZD1222 COVID-19 vaccine. Sequencing was performed on peripheral blood, taken 28 days after the second AZD1222 dose. The rearranged segments are TRBV4-2 and TRBJ1-2; TRBD1 is a weak D gene call, 6 bases matching. The CDR3 has the sequence CAVRGNYGYTF. The nucleotide sequence is TGTGCTGTCAGGGGAAACTATGGCTACACCTTC.